The entry that follows covers one T cell receptor (beta chain) sequence. The record originates from a study of PD-1 blockade in classical Hodgkin lymphoma. Stated time point: newly diagnosed, previously untreated cHL patient sample. Clones were sequenced by immunoSEQ multiplex PCR, and TCRdb holds only the in-frame ones, with some missing. Among about 25,000 clones, over 85% were seen once, and the ten largest hold about 3.6%. The TCR originated in a human donor with classical Hodgkin lymphoma. Sequencing used peripheral blood mononuclear cells (PBMCs).

The CDR3 DNA reads TGTGCCAGCAGCTGTGAAAAACTGTTTTTT. Amino acid sequence: CASSCEKLFF. This chain connects TRBV5-6 to TRBJ1-4; D gene unclear. This CDR3 has 10 amino acids. V was pared by 3 bases and J by 7 bases, with 1 base between. CDR1 and CDR2 from the germline V gene are SGHDT and YYEEEE.